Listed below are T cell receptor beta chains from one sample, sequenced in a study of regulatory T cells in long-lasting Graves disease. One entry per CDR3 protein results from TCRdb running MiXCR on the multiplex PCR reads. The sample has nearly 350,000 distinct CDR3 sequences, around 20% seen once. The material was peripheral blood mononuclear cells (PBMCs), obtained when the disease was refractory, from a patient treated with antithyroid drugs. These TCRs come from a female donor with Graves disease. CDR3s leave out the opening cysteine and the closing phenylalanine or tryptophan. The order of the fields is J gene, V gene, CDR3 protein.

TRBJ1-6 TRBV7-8 ASSLESSRVYNSPLH
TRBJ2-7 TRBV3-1 ASSQTSGRLTFY
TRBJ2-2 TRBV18 ASSRLQADTGELF
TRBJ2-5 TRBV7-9 ASSLGQAAETQY
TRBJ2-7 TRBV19 ASSIDPRTPKQY
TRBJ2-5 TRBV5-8 ASTKRPTGEETQY
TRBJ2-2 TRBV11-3 ASRSAAGELF
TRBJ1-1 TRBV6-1 ASSKGNRARNTEAF
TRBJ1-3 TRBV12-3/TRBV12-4 ASSFPGWVNGNTIY
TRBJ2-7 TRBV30 AWSVVRESDIEQY
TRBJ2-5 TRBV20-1 SVKARTILAETQY
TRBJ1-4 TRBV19 ASQTWTATNEKLF
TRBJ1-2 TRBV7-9 ASSPPYVSLKGYT
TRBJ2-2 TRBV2 ASSPGLARVVGELF
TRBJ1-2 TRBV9 ASTDGAGNYGYT
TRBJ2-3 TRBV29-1 SVGGTSGSHTQY
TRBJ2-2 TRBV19 ASRLADTRGLF
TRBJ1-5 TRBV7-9 ASSLFVQGVSNQPQH
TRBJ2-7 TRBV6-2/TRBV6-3 ASSYIMESHEQY
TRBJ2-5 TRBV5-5 ASTNGPSSSGETQY
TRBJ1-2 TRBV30 ASKAPLGYT
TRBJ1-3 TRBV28 ASSRTAGRNTIY
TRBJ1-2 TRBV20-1 SARDLVGVRGSNYGYT
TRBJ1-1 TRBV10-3 AISESGHTEAF
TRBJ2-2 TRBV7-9 ASVGSLRTGQNTGELF
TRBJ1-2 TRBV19 ASKRIGRDPFYGYT
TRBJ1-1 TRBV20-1 SARDRDRGSNTEAF
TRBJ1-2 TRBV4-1 ASSQLQGGGGGYT
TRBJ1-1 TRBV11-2 ASSQVGVGNTEAF
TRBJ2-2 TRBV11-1 ASNPGQGTNTGELF
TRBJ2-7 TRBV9 ASSVAGSEVYEQH
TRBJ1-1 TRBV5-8 ASSLRWVLNTEAF
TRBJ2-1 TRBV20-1 SARPSSGGGQF
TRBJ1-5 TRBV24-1 ATSDHTTASNQPQH
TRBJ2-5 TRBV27 ASSRGTGPQETQY
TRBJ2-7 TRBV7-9 ASSSRGGTYEQY
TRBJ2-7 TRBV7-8 ASSLSRFSYEQY
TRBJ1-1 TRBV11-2 ASSLEGGGWLTEAF
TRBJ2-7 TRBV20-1 SAIRTGYHEQY
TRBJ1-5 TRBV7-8 ASSLARIRSNQPQH
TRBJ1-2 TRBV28 ASSLAGLGYGYT
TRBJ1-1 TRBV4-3 ASSRTGTGGRAF
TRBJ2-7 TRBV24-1 ATSDPYTKEQY
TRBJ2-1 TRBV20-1 SARDYWRGGDHNEQF
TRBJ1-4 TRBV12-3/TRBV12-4 ASRNRPTNEKLF
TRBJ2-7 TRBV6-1 ASTDSSPYEQY
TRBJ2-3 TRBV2 ASSELSGSTDTQY
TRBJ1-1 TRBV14 ASSQGRGLVTEAF
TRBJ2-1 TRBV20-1 SARGLAGYFGNEQF
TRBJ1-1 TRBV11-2 ASSPLRGFKRTEAF
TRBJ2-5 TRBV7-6 ASGGARSRAQY
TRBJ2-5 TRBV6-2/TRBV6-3 AGVVRETQY
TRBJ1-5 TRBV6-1 ASSKWDGNQPQH